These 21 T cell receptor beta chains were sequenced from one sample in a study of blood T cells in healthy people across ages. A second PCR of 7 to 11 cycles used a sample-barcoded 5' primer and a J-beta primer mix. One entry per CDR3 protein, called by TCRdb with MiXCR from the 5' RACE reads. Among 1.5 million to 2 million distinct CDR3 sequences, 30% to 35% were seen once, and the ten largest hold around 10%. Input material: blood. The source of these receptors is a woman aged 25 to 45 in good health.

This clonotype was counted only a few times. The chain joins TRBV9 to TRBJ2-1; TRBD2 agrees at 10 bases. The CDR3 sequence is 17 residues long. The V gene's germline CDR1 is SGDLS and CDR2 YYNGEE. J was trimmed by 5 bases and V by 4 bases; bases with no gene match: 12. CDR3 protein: CASSHGAGAGGNNEQFF. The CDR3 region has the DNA TGTGCCAGCAGCCACGGTGCGGGAGCGGGGGGGAACAATGAGCAGTTCTTC.

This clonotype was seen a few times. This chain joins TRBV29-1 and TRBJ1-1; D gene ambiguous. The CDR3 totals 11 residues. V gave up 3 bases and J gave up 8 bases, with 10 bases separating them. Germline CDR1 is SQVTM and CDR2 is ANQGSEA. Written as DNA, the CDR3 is TGCAGCGTTGAGAGTCGCCAGGAAGCTTTCTTT. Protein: CSVESRQEAFF.

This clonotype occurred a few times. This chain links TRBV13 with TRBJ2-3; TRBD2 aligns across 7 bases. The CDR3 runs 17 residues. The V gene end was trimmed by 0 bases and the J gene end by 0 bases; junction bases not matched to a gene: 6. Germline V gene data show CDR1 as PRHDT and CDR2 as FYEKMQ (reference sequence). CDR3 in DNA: TGTGCCAGCAGCTTAGGTTCTAGCGGAAAGAGCACAGATACGCAGTATTTT. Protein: CASSLGSSGKSTDTQYF.

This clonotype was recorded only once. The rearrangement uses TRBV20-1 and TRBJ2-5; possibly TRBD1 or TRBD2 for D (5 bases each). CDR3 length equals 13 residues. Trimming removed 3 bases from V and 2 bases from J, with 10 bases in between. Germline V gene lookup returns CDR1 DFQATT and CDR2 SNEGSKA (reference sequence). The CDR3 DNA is TGCAGTGCTAGCTGGGACGCTCAAGAGACCCAGTACTTC. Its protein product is CSASWDAQETQYF.

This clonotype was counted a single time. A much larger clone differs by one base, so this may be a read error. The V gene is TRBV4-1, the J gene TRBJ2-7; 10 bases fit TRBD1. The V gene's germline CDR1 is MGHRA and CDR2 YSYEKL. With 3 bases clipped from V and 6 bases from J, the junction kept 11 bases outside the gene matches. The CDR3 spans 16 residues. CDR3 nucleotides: TGCGCCAGCAGCCAGGACTGGACAGGGGGAAGGTGCGAGCAGTACTTC. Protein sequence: CASSQDWTGGRCEQYF.

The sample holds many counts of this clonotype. CDR3 sequence: CASSTGLAGEQYF. In DNA form, the CDR3 reads TGTGCCAGCTCAACTGGACTAGCGGGTGAGCAGTACTTC. The chain couples TRBV18 to TRBJ2-7, with 11 bases that match TRBD2. Per the germline V gene, CDR1 is KGHSH and CDR2 is LQKENI. Losses at the gene ends were 5 bases for V and 7 bases for J; bases not matched to a gene: 4. CDR3 length equals 13 residues.

CDR3: CASSVGLAASYNEQFF. The DNA of the CDR3 is TGTGCCAGCAGCGTGGGACTAGCGGCCTCCTACAATGAGCAGTTCTTC. The chain recombines TRBV5-6 with TRBJ2-1; 11 bases agree with TRBD2. The V segment lost 4 bases and the J segment 0 bases; nucleotides outside the gene matches: 3. Looked up from germline, CDR1 is SGHDT and CDR2 is YYEEEE. The CDR3 contains 16 residues. Full variable domain (missing parts from reference TRBV5-6 and TRBJ2-1): DAGVTQSPTHLIKTRGQQVTLRCSPKSGHDTVSWYQQALGQGPQFIFQYYEEEERQRGNFPDRFSGHQFPNYSSELNVNALLLGDSALYLCASSVGLAASYNEQFFGPGTRLTVL.

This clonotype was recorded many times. The CDR3 sequence: CSAREMEGGVTYNEQFF. CDR3 DNA: TGCAGTGCTAGAGAGATGGAGGGGGGGGTCACCTACAATGAGCAGTTCTTC. V gene TRBV20-1 combines with J gene TRBJ2-1, with D perhaps TRBD2 (7 bases). The CDR3 loop spans 17 amino acids. From germline, CDR1 is DFQATT and CDR2 SNEGSKA (reference sequence). V shed 0 bases and J shed 2 bases, with 17 bases lying between them.

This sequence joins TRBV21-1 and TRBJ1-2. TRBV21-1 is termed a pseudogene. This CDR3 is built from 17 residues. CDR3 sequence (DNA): TGTGCCAGCAGCAAAGCGCAACTCTCGAAGGCTAACTATGGCTACACCTTC. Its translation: CASSKAQLSKANYGYTF.

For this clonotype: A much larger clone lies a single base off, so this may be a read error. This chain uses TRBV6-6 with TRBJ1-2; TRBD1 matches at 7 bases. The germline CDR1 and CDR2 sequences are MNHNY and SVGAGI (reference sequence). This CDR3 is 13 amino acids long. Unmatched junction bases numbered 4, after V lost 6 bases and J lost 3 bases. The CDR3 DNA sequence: TGTGCCAGCAGGCAAGGGACAGACTATGGCTACACCTTC. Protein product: CASRQGTDYGYTF.

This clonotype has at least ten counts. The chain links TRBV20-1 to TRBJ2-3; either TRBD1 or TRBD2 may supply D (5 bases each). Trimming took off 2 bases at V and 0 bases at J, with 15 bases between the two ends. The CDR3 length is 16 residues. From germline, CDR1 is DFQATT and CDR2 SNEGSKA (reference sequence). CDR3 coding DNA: TGCAGTGCTAGACATAGGGGAGCGGTGAGCACAGATACGCAGTATTTT. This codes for CSARHRGAVSTDTQYF.

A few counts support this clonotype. CDR3 coding DNA: TGCGCCAGCAGCCACGTCATGCAGCAATCCTTTCCCTACAATGAGCAGTTCTTC. As protein: CASSHVMQQSFPYNEQFF. The rearrangement joins TRBV4-1 to TRBJ2-1; D not resolved. The germline CDR1 and CDR2 sequences are MGHRA and YSYEKL. Trimming took off 3 bases at V and 2 bases at J, with 20 bases between the two ends. This CDR3 is 18 amino acids long.

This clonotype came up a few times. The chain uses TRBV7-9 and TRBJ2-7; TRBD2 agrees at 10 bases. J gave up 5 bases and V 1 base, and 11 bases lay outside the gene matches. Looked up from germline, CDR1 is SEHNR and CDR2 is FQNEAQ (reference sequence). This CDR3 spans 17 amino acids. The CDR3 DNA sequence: TGTGCCAGCAGCTTAGGGAGTTCTAGCGGGAGAGCCCACGAGCAGTACTTC. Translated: CASSLGSSSGRAHEQYF.

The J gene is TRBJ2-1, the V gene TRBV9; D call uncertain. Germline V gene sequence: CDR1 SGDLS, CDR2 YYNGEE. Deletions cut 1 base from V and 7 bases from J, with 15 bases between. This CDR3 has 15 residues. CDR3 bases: TGTGCCAGCAGCGTATCCAGGTCGATGATTAATGAGCAGTTCTTC. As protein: CASSVSRSMINEQFF.

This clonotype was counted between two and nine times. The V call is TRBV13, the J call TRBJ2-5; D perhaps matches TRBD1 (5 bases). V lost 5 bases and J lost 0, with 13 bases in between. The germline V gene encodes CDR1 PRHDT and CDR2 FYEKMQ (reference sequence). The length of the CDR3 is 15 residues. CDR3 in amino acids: CASSTRQTYQETQYF. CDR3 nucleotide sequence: TGTGCCAGCAGCACCCGACAGACGTACCAAGAGACCCAGTACTTC.

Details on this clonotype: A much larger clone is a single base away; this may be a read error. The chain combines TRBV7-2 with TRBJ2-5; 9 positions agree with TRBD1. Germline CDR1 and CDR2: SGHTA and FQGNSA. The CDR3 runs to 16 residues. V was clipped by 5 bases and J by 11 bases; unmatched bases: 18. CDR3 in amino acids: CASSPDGTGRFHKQYF. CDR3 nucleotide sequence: TGTGCCAGCAGCCCGGATGGGACAGGGAGGTTCCACAAGCAGTACTTC.

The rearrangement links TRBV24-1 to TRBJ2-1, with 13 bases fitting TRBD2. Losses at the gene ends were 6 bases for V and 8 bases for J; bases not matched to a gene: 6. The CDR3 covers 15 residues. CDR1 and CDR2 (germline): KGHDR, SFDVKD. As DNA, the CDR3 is TGTGCCACCAGTACACTAGCGGGGGGGCTAGATGAGCAGTTCTTC. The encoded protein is CATSTLAGGLDEQFF.

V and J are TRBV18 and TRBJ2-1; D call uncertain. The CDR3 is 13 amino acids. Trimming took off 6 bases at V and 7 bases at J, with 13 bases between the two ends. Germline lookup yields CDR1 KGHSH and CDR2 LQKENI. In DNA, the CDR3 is TGTGCCAGCTCGACGGGCTCTGTAAATGAGCAGTTCTTC. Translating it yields CASSTGSVNEQFF.

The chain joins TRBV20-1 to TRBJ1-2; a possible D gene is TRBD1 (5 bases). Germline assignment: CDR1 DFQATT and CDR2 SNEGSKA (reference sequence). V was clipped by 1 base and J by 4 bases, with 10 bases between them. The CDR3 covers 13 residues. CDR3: CSARVTEGYGYTF. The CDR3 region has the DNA TGCAGTGCTAGAGTGACAGAGGGCTATGGCTACACCTTC.

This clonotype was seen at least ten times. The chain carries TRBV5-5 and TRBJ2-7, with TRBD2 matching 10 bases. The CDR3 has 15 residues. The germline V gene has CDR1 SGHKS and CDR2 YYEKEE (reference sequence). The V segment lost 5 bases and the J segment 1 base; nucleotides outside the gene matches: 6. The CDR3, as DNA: TGTGCCAGCAGTCCTAGCGGGGGTCCATCCTACGAGCAGTACTTC. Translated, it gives CASSPSGGPSYEQYF.

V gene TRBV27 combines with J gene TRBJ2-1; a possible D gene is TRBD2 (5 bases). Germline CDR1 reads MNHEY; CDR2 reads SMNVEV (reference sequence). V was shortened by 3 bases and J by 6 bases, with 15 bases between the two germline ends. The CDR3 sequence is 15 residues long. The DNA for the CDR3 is TGTGCCAGCAGTTTTTCGAGAATAGGAGGCAATGAGCAGTTCTTC. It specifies CASSFSRIGGNEQFF.